The 6 T cell receptor beta chains in this list originate from one sample, sequenced in a study of blood T cell repertoires in COVID-19. The protocol was immunoSEQ multiplex PCR, while the TCRdb copy is restricted to in-frame clones and leaves out a portion. The sample records 150,000 to 200,000 clones, approximately 83% being singletons. Sequenced: PBMCs or T cells enriched from blood (not recorded which). The receptors stem from a woman aged 55-69 years who had recovered from COVID-19.

This clone has ten or more counts. V is TRBV30 and J is TRBJ2-2, with D possibly matching TRBD2 (6 bases). Per the germline V gene, CDR1 is GTSNPN and CDR2 is SVGIG (reference sequence). This CDR3 region has 16 residues. Trimming left V 0 bases short and J 0 bases short, with 11 bases between. The CDR3 spells CAWSVRRGTNTGELFF. The CDR3 DNA is TGTGCCTGGAGTGTACGTCGGGGGACGAACACCGGGGAGCTGTTTTTT.

This chain connects TRBV12-5 to TRBJ1-2; 8 bases align to TRBD1. CDR1 LGHNT and CDR2 FRNRAP come from the germline V gene. The CDR3 length is 16 residues. After removal of 5 bases from V and 6 bases from J, the junction contained 14 bases not matched to a gene. The CDR3 is CASGLTRDRPTNGYTF. As DNA, the CDR3 is TGTGCTAGTGGTCTGACGCGGGACAGGCCCACGAATGGCTACACCTTC.

This clone was picked up a small number of times. The chain recombines TRBV6-5 with TRBJ2-3, with D perhaps TRBD2 (7 bases). The V gene lost 4 bases and the J gene lost 5 bases, with 16 bases spanning the gap. The length of the CDR3 is 15 residues. CDR1 MNHEY and CDR2 SVGAGI come from the germline V gene. CDR3 loop: CASSWGGHGKDTQYF. Written as DNA, the CDR3 is TGTGCCAGCAGTTGGGGGGGGCATGGGAAAGATACGCAGTATTTT.

CDR3 loop: CASLAGVGETQYF. CDR3 nucleotide sequence: TGCGCCAGCCTAGCGGGAGTGGGAGAGACCCAGTACTTC. V and J are TRBV5-1 and TRBJ2-5; 10 bases match TRBD2. J gave up 4 bases and V 7 bases, and 4 bases lay outside the gene matches. Per germline, CDR1 SGHRS and CDR2 YFSETQ. The length of the CDR3 is 13 residues.

This clone was detected once. The rearrangement joins TRBV2 to TRBJ1-2; D is possibly TRBD1 (6 bases). Trimming stripped 3 bases from V and 6 bases from J, with 17 bases between. CDR1 and CDR2 (germline): SNHLY, FYNNEI. The CDR3 spans 15 residues. CDR3 region: CASSDMRWQGHGYTF. Written as DNA, the CDR3 is TGTGCCAGCAGTGATATGAGGTGGCAGGGGCATGGCTACACCTTC.

This clone was found once. This rearrangement joins TRBV4-2 to TRBJ1-1; TRBD1 agrees at 12 bases. Germline V lookup: CDR1 LGHNA, CDR2 YNFKEQ. The CDR3 has 17 amino acids. The V and J ends lost 4 bases and 1 base, in that order; junction bases with no gene match: 7. The CDR3 sequence: CASSPLLGQGANTEAFF. DNA for the CDR3: TGTGCCAGCAGCCCCCTGTTGGGACAGGGGGCGAACACTGAAGCTTTCTTT.